Shown below are 14 T cell receptor beta chains from a single sample sequenced in a study of patients and donors after allogeneic stem cell transplantation. MiXCR, run by TCRdb on the RT-PCR reads, gives a single entry per CDR3 protein. The data hold some 960,000 distinct CDR3 sequences, with about a sixth observed a single time. Input material: blood, either unsorted or a sorted T cell fraction (not recorded which). The receptors come from a human donor who was either an allogeneic HSCT recipient or a stem cell or donor lymphocyte infusion donor (not recorded which). It is not recorded whose cells these are; they may come from a transplant donor.

This clonotype has at least ten counts. Here the CDR3 reads CASSLGGTGSLKYF. The CDR3 bases are TGTGCCAGCAGTTTAGGCGGGACAGGGTCATTGAAGTACTTC. This chain joins TRBV12-3 or TRBV12-4 and TRBJ2-7; 9 bases agree with TRBD1. This CDR3 spans 14 amino acids. After removal of 1 base from V and 11 bases from J, the junction contained 9 bases not matched to a gene.

This clonotype appeared a few times. The chain couples TRBV20-1 to TRBJ2-1; the match to TRBD2 covers 9 bases. From germline, CDR1 is DFQATT and CDR2 SNEGSKA (reference sequence). The CDR3 length is 14 residues. With V trimmed by 5 bases and J by 9 bases, 11 bases remained unmatched. The CDR3 spells CSACSSGAEFEQFF. As DNA, the CDR3 is TGCAGTGCTTGTTCTAGCGGGGCGGAATTTGAGCAGTTCTTC.

Written as DNA, the CDR3 is TGCGCCAGCAGCTTGGCGACAGGGGGGACCTACGAGCAGTACTTC. It translates to CASSLATGGTYEQYF. This rearrangement joins TRBV5-1 to TRBJ2-7; 9 nucleotides agree with TRBD1. The CDR3 loop spans 15 amino acids. After removal of 0 bases from V and 2 bases from J, the junction contained 3 bases not matched to a gene. CDR1 and CDR2 (germline): SGHRS, YFSETQ.

The chain has TRBV9 and TRBJ2-3, with D unclear. Trimming pared 0 bases from V and 2 bases from J, leaving 4 bases between. The CDR3 has 13 residues. The germline V gene has CDR1 SGDLS and CDR2 YYNGEE. For the CDR3, the DNA is TGTGCCAGCAGCGTAGGATTCACAGATACGCAGTATTTT. Translation gives CASSVGFTDTQYF.

The V and J genes are TRBV12-3 or TRBV12-4 and TRBJ1-5, with D unresolved. This CDR3 has 17 residues. The ends were cut back, 3 bases at V and 11 bases at J, with 26 bases in the middle. The CDR3 reads CASSFTPTVLGSSAQHF. In nucleotides, the CDR3 is TGTGCCAGCAGTTTTACCCCGACGGTATTAGGGAGCAGCGCCCAGCATTTT.

This clonotype occurred a few times. The J gene is TRBJ1-1, the V gene TRBV10-3; 7 bases map to TRBD1. CDR3 size: 11 residues. Germline CDR1 ENHRY, CDR2 SYGVKD. V lost 6 bases, J lost 5 bases, and 0 bases stayed unmatched. CDR3 residues: CAIRTGTEAFF. The CDR3 DNA sequence: TGTGCCATCAGGACAGGGACTGAAGCTTTCTTT.

The chain is built from TRBV12-3 or TRBV12-4 and TRBJ2-5, with 9 bases fitting TRBD2. With 1 base clipped from V and 1 base from J, the junction kept 7 bases outside the gene matches. The CDR3 length is 17 residues. As DNA, the CDR3 is TGTGCCAGCAGTTTAGGTGTAGGCGGGAGGGGCCAAGAGACCCAGTACTTC. Amino acids: CASSLGVGGRGQETQYF.

This clonotype was seen ten or more times. J is TRBJ2-4 and V is TRBV5-1; 10 bases are a match to TRBD1. V lost 2 bases to trimming and J lost 8 bases; unmatched junction nucleotides: 4. The CDR3 runs 14 residues. Looked up from germline, CDR1 is SGHRS and CDR2 is YFSETQ. CDR3 bases: TGCGCCAGCAGCTTCACCGGGACAGGGGACATTCAGTACTTC. Translated: CASSFTGTGDIQYF.

The chain is built from TRBV4-2 and TRBJ1-5; possibly TRBD1 for D (5 bases). The CDR3 is made up of 16 amino acids. CDR1 is LGHNA and CDR2 is YNFKEQ in the germline V gene. Between the trimmed V and J ends, which lost 1 base and 1 base, there was a span of 11 bases. CDR3 amino acids: CASSQVRGFSNQPQHF. The CDR3 coding sequence is TGTGCCAGCAGCCAAGTTCGGGGGTTCAGCAATCAGCCCCAGCATTTT.

This clonotype came up a few times. J is TRBJ2-7 and V is TRBV20-1; a weak D match, TRBD2 (6 bases). This CDR3 contains 17 residues. Looked up from germline, CDR1 is DFQATT and CDR2 is SNEGSKA (reference sequence). Trimming left V 5 bases short and J 2 bases short, with 25 bases between. The CDR3: CSAARDPRQFPPYEQYF. CDR3 coding DNA: TGCAGTGCTGCGCGGGACCCACGACAGTTCCCTCCCTACGAGCAGTACTTC.

The chain couples TRBV29-1 to TRBJ2-2; 7 nucleotides match TRBD1. CDR3 size: 15 residues. Germline CDR1 is SQVTM and CDR2 is ANQGSEA. Trimming removed 3 bases from V and 1 base from J; junction bases left unmatched: 5. This CDR3 is CSVEGQGVNTGELFF. As DNA, the CDR3 is TGCAGCGTTGAGGGTCAGGGGGTGAACACCGGGGAGCTGTTTTTT.

This clonotype turned up a few times. This chain links TRBV5-1 with TRBJ2-7; TRBD1 might be the D (6 bases). V was pared by 0 bases and J by 6 bases, with 16 bases between. The germline V gene encodes CDR1 SGHRS and CDR2 YFSETQ. The CDR3 is made up of 15 amino acids. The chain's CDR3 is CASSLAAGAISEQYF. The CDR3 DNA reads TGCGCCAGCAGCTTGGCGGCAGGGGCGATCAGCGAGCAGTACTTC.

The chain links TRBV7-3 to TRBJ2-6; 10 nucleotides align to TRBD2. Germline lookup yields CDR1 SGHTA and CDR2 FQGTGA. The V and J ends lost 4 bases and 3 bases, in that order; junction bases with no gene match: 12. The CDR3 runs 19 residues. CDR3 in amino acids: CASSSKGLAGASGANVLTF. CDR3 nucleotide sequence: TGTGCCAGCAGCTCGAAGGGGCTAGCGGGAGCGAGTGGGGCCAACGTCCTGACTTTC.

This clonotype was detected only a few times. The chain couples TRBV9 to TRBJ2-5; D might be TRBD1 or TRBD2, each matching 5 bases. V was cut by 3 bases and J by 1 base, with 7 bases left in between. The germline gives CDR1 SGDLS, CDR2 YYNGEE. The CDR3 has 13 amino acids. As DNA, the CDR3 is TGTGCCAGCAGCGCCGGGACCCAAGAGACCCAGTACTTC. Encoded protein: CASSAGTQETQYF. Supplemented by reference TRBV9 and TRBJ2-5, the full variable domain reads DSGVTQTPKHLITATGQRVTLRCSPRSGDLSVYWYQQSLDQGLQFLIQYYNGEERAKGNILERFSAQQFPDLHSELNLSSLELGDSALYFCASSAGTQETQYFGPGTRLLVL.